These T cell receptor beta chains were read from a single sample in a study of blood T cell repertoires in COVID-19. Produced via immunoSEQ multiplex PCR; TCRdb's table is partial and in-frame only. The table records about 190,000 clones, approximately 86% of them present only once. Sequenced sample: peripheral blood. The receptor set was obtained from a man in his thirties or forties with acute or convalescent COVID-19. CDR3s include the opening cysteine and the closing phenylalanine or tryptophan. Each record gives: clone size, J gene, D gene, V gene, CDR3 protein, CDR3 DNA. A D gene is named only where the DNA matches it firmly. The size field is filled for only some rows; it gives once, few, many or a size class.

abundance: .
j_gene: TRBJ2-1
d_gene: .
v_gene: TRBV3-1/TRBV3-2
CDR3aa: CASRKRTARGNEQFF
CDR3nt: TGTGCCAGCAGAAAAAGGACAGCACGGGGCAATGAGCAGTTCTTC

abundance: .
j_gene: TRBJ2-7
d_gene: .
v_gene: TRBV28
CDR3aa: CASSPTLGVYEQYF
CDR3nt: TGTGCCAGCAGCCCCACCCTTGGAGTCTACGAGCAGTACTTC

abundance: once
j_gene: TRBJ1-3
d_gene: .
v_gene: TRBV30
CDR3aa: CAWSPRGAGNTIYF
CDR3nt: TGTGCCTGGAGTCCCCGGGGGGCTGGAAACACCATATATTTT

abundance: .
j_gene: TRBJ2-5
d_gene: TRBD2
v_gene: TRBV10-3
CDR3aa: CAISSGTSKETQYF
CDR3nt: TGTGCCATCAGCTCCGGGACTAGTAAAGAGACCCAGTACTTC

abundance: .
j_gene: TRBJ1-1
d_gene: TRBD1
v_gene: TRBV6-6
CDR3aa: CASTINPRQGSEAFF
CDR3nt: TGTGCCAGCACCATAAACCCCAGACAGGGGTCTGAAGCTTTCTTT

abundance: .
j_gene: TRBJ1-1
d_gene: .
v_gene: TRBV10-1
CDR3aa: CASRQGISTEAFF
CDR3nt: TGCGCCAGCAGGCAGGGTATCAGCACTGAAGCTTTCTTT

abundance: .
j_gene: TRBJ2-3
d_gene: .
v_gene: TRBV5-1
CDR3aa: CASSFGQVGTDTQYF
CDR3nt: TGCGCCAGCAGCTTCGGACAAGTGGGCACAGATACGCAGTATTTT

abundance: .
j_gene: TRBJ1-5
d_gene: .
v_gene: TRBV6-5
CDR3aa: CASSYVQNQPQHF
CDR3nt: TGTGCCAGCAGTTATGTTCAGAATCAGCCCCAGCATTTT

abundance: .
j_gene: TRBJ1-2
d_gene: TRBD1
v_gene: TRBV20-1
CDR3aa: CSARTGAHTF
CDR3nt: TGCAGTGCTAGGACAGGGGCCCACACCTTC

abundance: .
j_gene: TRBJ1-5
d_gene: .
v_gene: TRBV6-5
CDR3aa: CASSRDRTNQPQHF
CDR3nt: TGTGCCAGCAGCCGTGACAGGACTAATCAGCCCCAGCATTTT

abundance: .
j_gene: TRBJ2-7
d_gene: TRBD2
v_gene: TRBV7-3
CDR3aa: CASSPGLADSEQYF
CDR3nt: TGTGCCAGCAGCCCGGGACTAGCGGATTCCGAGCAGTACTTC

abundance: .
j_gene: TRBJ2-5
d_gene: TRBD2
v_gene: TRBV7-2
CDR3aa: CASSSAAGRFRGTQYF
CDR3nt: TGTGCCAGCAGCTCGGCAGCGGGGAGGTTTCGTGGGACCCAGTACTTC

abundance: .
j_gene: TRBJ2-6
d_gene: TRBD2
v_gene: TRBV28
CDR3aa: CASAASGKGANVLTF
CDR3nt: TGTGCCAGCGCGGCTAGCGGGAAAGGAGCCAACGTCCTGACTTTC

abundance: .
j_gene: TRBJ1-5
d_gene: TRBD1
v_gene: TRBV6-5
CDR3aa: CASRTGTVVDQPQHF
CDR3nt: TGTGCCAGCAGAACCGGGACAGTCGTTGATCAGCCCCAGCATTTT

abundance: .
j_gene: TRBJ1-2
d_gene: .
v_gene: TRBV15
CDR3aa: CATSRGQTDRINGYTF
CDR3nt: TGTGCCACCAGCCGAGGGCAGACAGACAGGATCAATGGCTACACCTTC

abundance: .
j_gene: TRBJ2-1
d_gene: TRBD2
v_gene: TRBV6-2/TRBV6-3
CDR3aa: CASSLTGGRNEQFF
CDR3nt: TGTGCCAGCAGCCTCACAGGCGGGAGGAATGAGCAGTTCTTC

abundance: .
j_gene: TRBJ2-7
d_gene: .
v_gene: TRBV3-1/TRBV3-2
CDR3aa: CASSQSSYEQYF
CDR3nt: TGTGCCAGCAGCCAATCCAGCTACGAGCAGTACTTC

abundance: .
j_gene: TRBJ2-3
d_gene: TRBD2
v_gene: TRBV28
CDR3aa: CASSLLYSGATDTQYF
CDR3nt: TGTGCCAGCAGTTTATTGTATAGCGGGGCCACAGATACGCAGTATTTT

abundance: .
j_gene: TRBJ2-4
d_gene: TRBD1
v_gene: TRBV9
CDR3aa: CASSGRQGGNIQYF
CDR3nt: TGTGCCAGCAGCGGGAGACAGGGTGGAAACATTCAGTACTTC

abundance: .
j_gene: TRBJ2-2
d_gene: TRBD1
v_gene: TRBV9
CDR3aa: CASSEGQSITGELFF
CDR3nt: TGTGCCAGCAGCGAGGGACAGTCGATCACCGGGGAGCTGTTTTTT

abundance: .
j_gene: TRBJ2-5
d_gene: .
v_gene: TRBV6-5
CDR3aa: CASTLEETQYF
CDR3nt: TGTGCCAGCACCTTAGAAGAGACCCAGTACTTC

abundance: once
j_gene: TRBJ2-3
d_gene: TRBD2
v_gene: TRBV19
CDR3aa: CANHPTAREASGRGKDTQYF
CDR3nt: TGTGCCAATCACCCAACCGCCAGGGAGGCTAGCGGGAGGGGAAAAGATACGCAGTATTTT

abundance: .
j_gene: TRBJ2-7
d_gene: .
v_gene: TRBV11-2
CDR3aa: CASSLGRGYEQYF
CDR3nt: TGTGCCAGCAGCTTAGGGCGCGGGTACGAGCAGTACTTC

abundance: .
j_gene: TRBJ1-1
d_gene: TRBD1
v_gene: TRBV6-5
CDR3aa: CASRLDRAGNTEAFF
CDR3nt: TGTGCCAGCAGGCTAGACAGGGCGGGGAACACTGAAGCTTTCTTT

abundance: few
j_gene: TRBJ1-1
d_gene: .
v_gene: TRBV19
CDR3aa: CASSIARGVNTEAFF
CDR3nt: TGTGCCAGTAGTATAGCTCGGGGGGTGAACACTGAAGCTTTCTTT

abundance: .
j_gene: TRBJ2-1
d_gene: TRBD2
v_gene: TRBV5-1
CDR3aa: CASSLGGAGGYEQFF
CDR3nt: TGCGCCAGCAGCTTGGGAGGAGCGGGAGGTTATGAGCAGTTCTTC